These 8 T cell receptor beta chains came from one sample sequenced in a study of radiation and T cells in renal cell carcinoma. Method: immunoSEQ multiplex PCR; TCRdb's copy keeps in-frame clones and lacks some. The table has 70,000 to 80,000 clones, 80% to 90% seen once. Stated time point: blood 2 weeks post-SBRT. The treatment denotes: 15 Gy SBRT to primary tumor, nephrectomy 4 weeks later. This specimen was blood, taken from a patient whose treatment included radiotherapy and nephrectomy. These receptors were collected from a woman aged 45-65 years with renal cell carcinoma.

Only a few counts were recorded for this clone. The V call is TRBV7-2, the J call TRBJ2-3; perhaps TRBD1 as D (6 bases). The V end was cut by 0 bases, the J end by 5 bases, with 12 bases between. CDR1 is SGHTA and CDR2 is FQGNSA in the germline V gene. The CDR3 runs 15 residues. The CDR3 DNA sequence: TGTGCCAGCAGCTTAGCGCAGGGGTCGAGAGATACGCAGTATTTT. Translating gives CASSLAQGSRDTQYF.

The V gene is TRBV28, the J gene TRBJ2-7; D possibly corresponds to TRBD2 (6 bases). Germline V lookup: CDR1 MDHEN, CDR2 SYDVKM. The CDR3 consists of 14 residues. V lost 5 bases and J lost 5, with 16 bases in between. CDR3 amino acids: CASSPPVSSDEQYF. As DNA, the CDR3 is TGTGCCAGCAGTCCCCCCGTTTCTAGCGACGAGCAGTACTTC.

This clone came up a few times. The J gene is TRBJ1-2, the V gene TRBV19, with TRBD1 identical over 8 bases. V gave up 3 bases and J gave up 7 bases; unmatched junction bases: 4. Germline CDR1 LNHDA, CDR2 SQIVND (reference sequence). This CDR3 is 13 amino acids long. The CDR3 here is CASSIIDRGGYTF. The CDR3 DNA reads as TGTGCCAGTAGTATTATCGACAGGGGTGGCTACACCTTC. The full variable domain, in which reference TRBV19 and TRBJ1-2 provide the parts outside the CDR3, is DGGITQSPKYLFRKEGQNVTLSCEQNLNHDAMYWYRQDPGQGLRLIYYSQIVNDFQKGDIAEGYSVSREKKESFPLTVTSAQKNPTAFYLCASSIIDRGGYTFGSGTRLTVV.

The genes are TRBV7-2 and TRBJ2-5; the match to TRBD2 covers 13 bases. Trimming removed 4 bases from V and 6 bases from J; junction bases left unmatched: 8. The germline V gene has CDR1 SGHTA and CDR2 FQGNSA. CDR3 length equals 16 residues. CDR3 nucleotide sequence: TGTGCCAGCAGCTCCACTAGCGGGGGGGCGTCGAAGACCCAGTACTTC. Translated, it gives CASSSTSGGASKTQYF.

V gene TRBV4-1 combines with J gene TRBJ2-7; possibly TRBD1 for D (6 bases). CDR3 length equals 17 residues. V was trimmed by 0 bases and J by 0 bases, leaving 15 bases between them. Germline CDR1 MGHRA, CDR2 YSYEKL. The CDR3 nucleotides are TGCGCCAGCAGCCAAGATGGAAGACCAGGGGTCTCCTACGAGCAGTACTTC. Amino acids: CASSQDGRPGVSYEQYF.

This clone occurred a few times. The chain uses TRBV19 and TRBJ2-2; D is uncertain. CDR3 length: 13 amino acids. The ends were cut back, 3 bases at V and 6 bases at J, with 8 bases in the middle. Germline CDR1 and CDR2: LNHDA and SQIVND (reference sequence). Here the CDR3 reads CASSIRLPGELFF. Written as DNA, the CDR3 is TGTGCCAGTAGTATTAGGCTCCCCGGGGAGCTGTTTTTT.

This chain uses TRBV28 with TRBJ2-3; either TRBD1 or TRBD2 may fit D (6 bases each). V lost 5 bases, J lost 3 bases, and 15 bases lay in between. Germline V lookup: CDR1 MDHEN, CDR2 SYDVKM. The CDR3 loop spans 15 amino acids. The CDR3 loop reads CASSTGTAATDTQYF. The CDR3 coding sequence is TGTGCCAGCAGTACAGGGACTGCGGCGACAGATACGCAGTATTTT.

A few counts support this clone. This chain joins TRBV5-1 and TRBJ2-2; TRBD2 is a possible D gene (6 bases). The germline V gene has CDR1 SGHRS and CDR2 YFSETQ. Trimming took off 2 bases at V and 0 bases at J, with 8 bases between the two ends. The CDR3 has 15 residues. This CDR3 is CASSLPGANTGELFF. The CDR3 nucleotides read TGCGCCAGCAGCTTACCGGGGGCGAACACCGGGGAGCTGTTTTTT.